What follows is one TCR beta chain and its context. V was clipped by 2 bases and J by 0 bases, with 3 bases between them. The CDR3 is 13 residues long. The germline V gene encodes CDR1 MNHNS and CDR2 SASEGT. Assay: immunoSEQ multiplex PCR; the TCRdb copy retains only in-frame clones and omits some. Among approximately 80,000 clones listed, 82% were seen once. This sample was included in a study of PD-L1 blockade in urothelial cancer. This specimen consisted of PBMCs, obtained around atezolizumab (anti-PD-L1) treatment. This TCR was sampled from a man aged 65 to 85 with urothelial cancer. The rearrangement joins TRBV6-1 to TRBJ2-3; D gene unclear. CDR3 amino acids: CASSEQSTDTQYF. CDR3 coding DNA: TGTGCCAGCAGTGAACAGAGCACAGATACGCAGTATTTT.